The 22 T cell receptor beta chains below all came from one sample that was sequenced in a study of cytomegalovirus exposure and HLA in healthy donors. The PCR had 60 Vbeta and 13 Jbeta primers. The protocol was immunoSEQ multiplex PCR, while the TCRdb copy is restricted to in-frame clones and leaves out a portion. The repertoire consists of under 150,000 clones, with around 71% occurring once and the leading ten covering under 3%. Input material: PBMCs. Receptors originate from a woman in her sixties in good health and CMV-seropositive.

The rearrangement links TRBV5-8 to TRBJ1-1; 7 nucleotides line up with TRBD1. The CDR3 contains 14 residues. Unmatched junction bases numbered 3, after V lost 1 base and J lost 3 bases. Per germline, CDR1 SGHTS and CDR2 YDEGEE. The CDR3 bases are TGTGCCAGCAGCTTGACAGGGGTAGACACTGAAGCTTTCTTT. Amino acid sequence: CASSLTGVDTEAFF.

The V gene is TRBV7-9, the J gene TRBJ2-7; the D is unclear. The CDR3 has 14 amino acids. The V and J ends lost 2 bases and 1 base respectively, with 9 bases between them. The V gene's germline CDR1 is SEHNR and CDR2 FQNEAQ (reference sequence). CDR3 region: CASSLMGDSYEQYF. Written as DNA, the CDR3 is TGTGCCAGCAGCTTAATGGGCGATTCCTACGAGCAGTACTTC.

This chain connects TRBV6-5 to TRBJ2-7; 11 positions agree with TRBD2. Unmatched junction bases numbered 5, after V lost 4 bases and J lost 0 bases. The CDR3 runs 16 residues. Germline V lookup: CDR1 MNHEY, CDR2 SVGAGI. The CDR3 loop reads CASSLGLAELSYEQYF. CDR3 in DNA: TGTGCCAGCAGTTTGGGACTAGCGGAACTCTCCTACGAGCAGTACTTC.

The chain has TRBV2 and TRBJ2-2; TRBD2 matches 8 bases. The CDR3 has 16 residues. Germline V CDR1 and CDR2: SNHLY, FYNNEI. V lost 1 base to trimming and J lost 4 bases; unmatched junction nucleotides: 5. For the CDR3, the DNA is TGTGCCAGCAGTGAAGGTCTAGCGGGCCCCACCGGGGAGCTGTTTTTT. It is translated as CASSEGLAGPTGELFF.

The chain uses TRBV7-2 and TRBJ2-4; the match to TRBD1 covers 8 bases. V trimming: 7 bases; J trimming: 3 bases; junction bases outside the gene matches: 5. Germline CDR1 reads SGHTA; CDR2 reads FQGNSA. The CDR3 has 14 residues. In DNA form, the CDR3 reads TGTGCCAGCACCCAGGGGGCGGTCAAAAACATTCAGTACTTC. The encoded protein is CASTQGAVKNIQYF.

The chain employs TRBV11-2 and TRBJ2-1; 10 nucleotides agree with TRBD2. This CDR3 spans 13 amino acids. From germline, CDR1 is SGHAT and CDR2 FQNNGV. J lost 16 bases, V lost 0 bases, and 6 bases had no gene match. CDR3 loop: CASSLELAGVRFF. CDR3 in DNA: TGTGCCAGCAGCTTAGAGCTAGCGGGGGTGCGTTTCTTC.

This chain joins TRBV15 and TRBJ1-4, with unresolved D. The CDR3 runs 15 residues. V lost 0 bases, J lost 4 bases, and 9 bases lay in between. Germline CDR1 is LNHNV and CDR2 is YYDKDF (reference sequence). The CDR3 protein is CATSRDLGRNEKLFF. CDR3 bases: TGTGCCACCAGCAGAGATCTGGGCCGTAATGAAAAACTGTTTTTT.

The chain links TRBV11-2 to TRBJ2-7, with TRBD1 matching 10 bases. Unmatched junction bases numbered 9, after V lost 5 bases and J lost 5 bases. Germline CDR1 is SGHAT and CDR2 is FQNNGV. CDR3 length equals 15 residues. CDR3 residues: CASSTQLGTGDEQYF. CDR3 coding DNA: TGTGCCAGCAGCACCCAACTGGGGACAGGGGACGAGCAGTACTTC.

J is TRBJ2-1 and V is TRBV9; tentative D call: TRBD1 (5 bases). This CDR3 has 16 residues. Germline assignment: CDR1 SGDLS and CDR2 YYNGEE. V was shortened by 2 bases and J by 2 bases, with 14 bases between the two germline ends. The CDR3 DNA is TGTGCCAGCAGCGTCCTAGGGTGGGGCCCCTACAATGAGCAGTTCTTC. Its translation is CASSVLGWGPYNEQFF.

The chain employs TRBV9 and TRBJ1-1, with TRBD1 identical over 10 bases. The CDR3 covers 18 residues. Germline CDR1 SGDLS, CDR2 YYNGEE. The junction had 13 bases not matched to a gene; V was cut back by 0 bases and J by 5 bases. The CDR3 sequence is CASSVDPTGGAKGTEAFF. The DNA for the CDR3 is TGTGCCAGCAGCGTAGACCCGACAGGGGGCGCGAAGGGTACTGAAGCTTTCTTT.

This clone came up a few times. The chain is built from TRBV29-1 and TRBJ2-7; the D is unclear. Trimming removed 1 base from V and 4 bases from J, with 11 bases in between. The germline CDR1 and CDR2 sequences are SQVTM and ANQGSEA. The CDR3 length is 13 residues. CDR3 sequence: CSVEVQDKYEQYF. CDR3 DNA sequence: TGCAGCGTTGAAGTTCAGGATAAGTACGAGCAGTACTTC.

J is TRBJ1-4 and V is TRBV7-9, with TRBD1 as a possible D gene (6 bases). CDR1 SEHNR and CDR2 FQNEAQ come from the germline V gene (reference sequence). This CDR3 comprises 16 residues. V was pared by 7 bases and J by 5 bases, with 20 bases between. CDR3 loop: CASTSFLGGGNEKLFF. CDR3 sequence (DNA): TGTGCCAGCACTTCTTTCCTTGGGGGCGGGAATGAAAAACTGTTTTTT.

The chain uses TRBV7-9 and TRBJ1-1; 10 positions agree with TRBD1. Germline CDR1 SEHNR, CDR2 FQNEAQ (reference sequence). V shed 5 bases and J 1 base; nucleotides not matched to a gene: 7. This CDR3 contains 16 residues. For the CDR3, the DNA is TGTGCCAGCAGCCCGAGGACAGGGGGGCGGAACACTGAAGCTTTCTTT. This encodes CASSPRTGGRNTEAFF.

This clone was counted only a few times. CDR3 DNA sequence: TGTGCCAGCTCACCTCAGGACTACGAGCAGTACTTC. Translating gives CASSPQDYEQYF. The genes are TRBV18 and TRBJ2-7; D is ambiguous. Trimming cost V 3 bases and J 3 bases, with 6 bases left between them. The V gene's germline CDR1 is KGHSH and CDR2 LQKENI. This CDR3 is built from 12 residues.

The chain recombines TRBV28 with TRBJ1-5, with 7 bases lining up with TRBD1. J gave up 3 bases and V 4 bases, and 3 bases lay outside the gene matches. Germline V gene sequence: CDR1 MDHEN, CDR2 SYDVKM. CDR3 length: 14 residues. The CDR3 spells CASSSTGVNQPQHF. In DNA form, the CDR3 reads TGTGCCAGCAGTTCCACAGGGGTCAATCAGCCCCAGCATTTT.

V gene TRBV19 combines with J gene TRBJ2-1; 11 nucleotides agree with TRBD2. V was pared by 7 bases and J by 6 bases, with 11 bases of the junction left unmatched. CDR1 and CDR2 (germline): LNHDA, SQIVND (reference sequence). The CDR3 consists of 16 residues. CDR3 DNA sequence: TGTGCCAGTAACCGGGGACTAGCGGACAGAACCAATGAGCAGTTCTTC. Translated: CASNRGLADRTNEQFF.

The rearrangement uses TRBV5-8 and TRBJ1-4, with TRBD1 matching 9 bases. This CDR3 is 16 amino acids long. Trimming took 0 bases from V and 7 from J; bases not matched to a gene: 7. Germline V CDR1 and CDR2: SGHTS, YDEGEE. CDR3 DNA sequence: TGTGCCAGCAGCTTGGGCACAGGGGGCGCCGGTGAAAAACTGTTTTTT. Translation gives CASSLGTGGAGEKLFF.

For the CDR3, the DNA is TGTGCCAGCAGTTTATCAGGGACAGGCCTTAACTATGGCTACACCTTC. Protein: CASSLSGTGLNYGYTF. The J gene is TRBJ1-2, the V gene TRBV27, with 8 bases lining up with TRBD1. Trimming at V came to 0 bases and at J to 1 base, leaving 4 bases not matched to a gene. Germline assignment: CDR1 MNHEY and CDR2 SMNVEV (reference sequence). This CDR3 contains 16 residues.

The chain has TRBV2 and TRBJ1-3; TRBD1 agrees at 7 bases. This CDR3 has 15 amino acids. The germline V gene encodes CDR1 SNHLY and CDR2 FYNNEI. The trim removed 4 bases at V and 2 bases at J, leaving 5 bases unmatched. This CDR3 is CASSGWTGAGNTIYF. CDR3 sequence (DNA): TGTGCCAGCAGTGGCTGGACAGGAGCTGGAAACACCATATATTTT.

The chain links TRBV6-1 to TRBJ1-4; the match to TRBD1 covers 7 bases. J lost 7 bases, V lost 5 bases, and 4 bases had no gene match. Looked up from germline, CDR1 is MNHNS and CDR2 is SASEGT. The CDR3 totals 13 residues. CDR3 residues: CASSYNRGEKLFF. The CDR3 bases are TGTGCCAGCAGTTATAACAGGGGTGAAAAACTGTTTTTT.

The chain employs TRBV7-8 and TRBJ1-3, with unresolved D. V lost 1 base to trimming and J lost 3 bases, with 10 bases between them. CDR3 length: 15 amino acids. Per germline, CDR1 SGHVS and CDR2 FQNEAQ. The CDR3 loop is CASSLGQISGNTIYF. CDR3 DNA sequence: TGTGCCAGCAGCTTAGGACAAATCAGTGGAAACACCATATATTTT.

This sequence joins TRBV2 and TRBJ2-7, with unresolved D. The CDR3 extends over 12 amino acids. The V gene lost 3 bases and the J gene lost 6 bases, with 9 bases spanning the gap. Germline V gene sequence: CDR1 SNHLY, CDR2 FYNNEI. In DNA form, the CDR3 reads TGTGCCAGCAGTGAGAACGGGTCCGAGCAGTACTTC. Translation gives CASSENGSEQYF. Full variable domain (rest looked up from reference TRBV2 and TRBJ2-7): EPEVTQTPSHQVTQMGQEVILRCVPISNHLYFYWYRQILGQKVEFLVSFYNNEISEKSEIFDDQFSVERPDGSNFTLKIRSTKLEDSAMYFCASSENGSEQYFGPGTRLTVT.